This T cell receptor beta chain is drawn from a study of OX40 agonist ivuxolimab in advanced cancers. Study in general: Each patient was given ivuxolimab into a vein every 2 weeks, at 0.01 to 10 mg/kg.

Clones were sequenced by immunoSEQ multiplex PCR, and TCRdb holds only the in-frame ones, with some missing. This table holds around 53,000 clones, around four fifths found once. In germline, CDR1 is SEHNR, CDR2 FQNEAQ (reference sequence). The V gene end was trimmed by 4 bases and the J gene end by 2 bases; junction bases not matched to a gene: 10. The CDR3 totals 17 residues. V gene TRBV7-9 combines with J gene TRBJ1-3, with 8 nucleotides matching TRBD1. The receptor comes from an adult with an advanced solid tumor such as melanoma, head and neck, liver or kidney cancer. This specimen consisted of CD4+ or CD8+ T cells sorted from blood, obtained in a trial of the OX40 agonist ivuxolimab. CDR3: CASSYSPTGGTGNTIYF. In nucleotides, the CDR3 is TGTGCCAGCAGCTACTCGCCAACAGGGGGTACTGGAAACACCATATATTTT.